These 24 T cell receptor beta chains were all obtained from the same sample, sequenced in a study of blood T cells in healthy people across ages. The use of a sample-barcoded 5' primer and a J-beta primer mix characterized a second PCR of about 6 to 12 cycles. TCRdb redid the calling of the 5' RACE reads with MiXCR, one entry per CDR3 protein. The sample consists of 1.2 million to 1.5 million distinct CDR3 sequences, roughly 64% of them appearing once. What was sequenced was blood. The origin of the receptors is a man aged 18 to 35 in good health.

This clonotype was found a few times. V usage is TRBV11-3 and J usage is TRBJ2-1; 9 nucleotides match TRBD1. Trimming cost V 6 bases and J 15 bases; bases outside gene matches: 6. CDR1 and CDR2 (germline): SGHNT, YENEEA. This CDR3 has 11 amino acids. This CDR3 reads CASSLGQGLFF. As DNA, the CDR3 is TGTGCCAGCAGTTTGGGACAGGGTCTGTTCTTC. Supplemented by reference TRBV11-3 and TRBJ2-1, the full variable domain reads EAGVVQSPRYKIIEKKQPVAFWCNPISGHNTLYWYLQNLGQGPELLIRYENEEAVDDSQLPKDRFSAERLKGVDSTLKIQPAELGDSAVYLCASSLGQGLFFGPGTRLTVL.

This clonotype was observed a few times. J is TRBJ2-3 and V is TRBV6-6, with 9 nucleotides matching TRBD2. CDR3 size: 16 residues. CDR1 MNHNY and CDR2 SVGAGI come from the germline V gene (reference sequence). J lost 6 bases, V lost 6 bases, and 13 bases had no gene match. DNA of the CDR3: TGTGCCAGCAGCCTCCTTAGCGGGGGAGCCATCGATACGCAGTATTTT. Amino acids: CASSLLSGGAIDTQYF.

This clonotype showed up just a few times. The rearrangement joins TRBV6-5 to TRBJ1-3; a weak D match, TRBD1 (5 bases). The germline CDR1 and CDR2 sequences are MNHEY and SVGAGI. Trimming removed 6 bases at V and 0 bases at J, with 12 bases between. The CDR3 runs to 15 residues. CDR3 sequence reads: CASSFDRASGNTIYF. CDR3 nucleotides: TGTGCCAGCAGCTTTGACAGAGCCTCTGGAAACACCATATATTTT.

The chain is built from TRBV6-5 and TRBJ2-1, with D uncertain. V lost 6 bases and J lost 7, with 19 bases in between. The length of the CDR3 is 15 residues. Germline V gives CDR1 MNHEY, CDR2 SVGAGI. CDR3 in DNA: TGTGCCAGCAGAACATTGGGCACTAACGCGAATGAGCAGTTCTTC. It encodes CASRTLGTNANEQFF.

The chain's CDR3 is CASSYGTGTETQYF. DNA of the CDR3: TGTGCCAGCAGTTACGGGACAGGGACGGAGACCCAGTACTTC. The rearrangement uses TRBV6-5 and TRBJ2-5; 9 bases align to TRBD1. V lost 2 bases and J lost 5; bases outside the gene matches: 3. Germline CDR1 and CDR2: MNHEY and SVGAGI. The CDR3 runs to 14 residues.

The chain couples TRBV18 to TRBJ2-7; 7 positions match TRBD2. CDR3 length: 13 residues. Germline CDR1 is KGHSH and CDR2 is LQKENI. V shed 3 bases and J 6 bases; nucleotides not matched to a gene: 5. The CDR3 DNA reads TGTGCCAGCTCACCGCTGCGGGAGCGCGAGCAGTACTTC. Translating gives CASSPLREREQYF.

The chain couples TRBV6-6 to TRBJ2-4; a weak D match, TRBD2 (5 bases). Judging by the DNA end, TRBJ2-7 fits better; the J call may be wrong. The CDR3 sequence is 14 residues long. CDR1 and CDR2 from the germline V gene are MNHNY and SVGAGI (reference sequence). This CDR3 is CASSTGILSYEQYF. In DNA, the CDR3 is TGTGCCAGCAGCACCGGGATTCTTTCCTACGAGCAGTACTTC.

This clonotype was recorded a few times. This chain joins TRBV5-1 and TRBJ2-5, with 7 bases fitting TRBD1. The germline V gene encodes CDR1 SGHRS and CDR2 YFSETQ. The CDR3 has 20 amino acids. The trim removed 4 bases at V and 1 base at J, leaving 22 bases unmatched. CDR3 sequence: CASSSTSRDRVLYGQETQYF. CDR3 nucleotide sequence: TGCGCCAGCAGCAGTACCTCCCGGGACAGAGTACTTTACGGCCAAGAGACCCAGTACTTC. Full variable domain (remainder filled in from reference TRBV5-1 and TRBJ2-5): KAGVTQTPRYLIKTRGQQVTLSCSPISGHRSVSWYQQTPGQGLQFLFEYFSETQRNKGNFPGRFSGRQFSNSRSEMNVSTLELGDSALYLCASSSTSRDRVLYGQETQYFGPGTRLLVL.

The rearrangement joins TRBV5-6 to TRBJ2-1; no clear D. The length of the CDR3 is 12 residues. Trimming removed 2 bases from V and 6 bases from J, with 6 bases in between. Germline CDR1 is SGHDT and CDR2 is YYEEEE. The CDR3 sequence: CASSFQPNEQFF. The CDR3 DNA follows: TGTGCCAGCAGCTTTCAGCCCAATGAGCAGTTCTTC.

V gene TRBV7-8 combines with J gene TRBJ2-5, with TRBD1 identical over 9 bases. The CDR3 totals 16 residues. The ends lost 5 bases at V and 2 bases at J; junction bases unmatched: 9. CDR1 is SGHVS, CDR2 FQNEAQ, per germline. CDR3 bases: TGTGCCAGCAGCCCATTGCGAGGACAGGGGCAAGAGACCCAGTACTTC. Translation: CASSPLRGQGQETQYF. Variable domain in full (rest from reference TRBV7-8 and TRBJ2-5): GAGVSQSPRYKVAKRGQDVALRCDPISGHVSLFWYQQALGQGPEFLTYFQNEAQLDKSGLPSDRFFAERPEGSVSTLKIQRTQQEDSAVYLCASSPLRGQGQETQYFGPGTRLLVL.

CDR3 DNA sequence: TGTGCCAGCAGCTTAGTTACCGGGACTAGCGGGATCTACGAGCAGTACTTC. Protein: CASSLVTGTSGIYEQYF. The V gene is TRBV7-9, the J gene TRBJ2-7, with 13 bases fitting TRBD2. The V gene end was trimmed by 1 base and the J gene end by 3 bases; junction bases not matched to a gene: 6. From germline, CDR1 is SEHNR and CDR2 FQNEAQ (reference sequence). This CDR3 region has 17 residues.

The chain combines TRBV6-5 with TRBJ2-5, with 10 bases lining up with TRBD2. Germline lookup yields CDR1 MNHEY and CDR2 SVGAGI. CDR3 size: 17 residues. J gave up 1 base and V 0 bases, and 5 bases lay outside the gene matches. CDR3: CASSYSRLAGAQETQYF. As DNA, the CDR3 is TGTGCCAGCAGTTACTCCAGGCTAGCGGGGGCCCAAGAGACCCAGTACTTC.

The chain recombines TRBV5-6 with TRBJ1-5; D is unclear. Germline V gene data show CDR1 as SGHDT and CDR2 as YYEEEE. CDR3 length: 14 residues. V shed 0 bases and J shed 5 bases, with 9 bases lying between them. CDR3 in DNA: TGTGCCAGCAGCTTGGGGAGTTTTGATCAGCCCCAGCATTTT. Protein sequence: CASSLGSFDQPQHF.

This sequence joins TRBV7-2 and TRBJ2-7, with D possibly TRBD2 on 5 matching bases. Deletions cut 3 bases from V and 3 bases from J, with 15 bases between. CDR1 SGHTA and CDR2 FQGNSA come from the germline V gene. This CDR3 has 15 residues. The CDR3 is CASSFGKSSGYEQYF. CDR3 in DNA: TGTGCCAGCAGCTTTGGAAAATCAAGCGGCTACGAGCAGTACTTC.

The CDR3 reads CASSPSPGTGYPREYF. The DNA for the CDR3 is TGTGCCAGCAGCCCATCCCCGGGGACAGGGTATCCTAGGGAGTACTTC. This rearrangement joins TRBV7-9 to TRBJ2-7; 9 bases line up with TRBD1. CDR1 and CDR2 from the germline V gene are SEHNR and FQNEAQ (reference sequence). V dropped 5 bases and J dropped 11; count of bases not matched to a gene: 19. The CDR3 covers 16 residues.

V and J are TRBV12-3 or TRBV12-4 and TRBJ2-7; 8 nucleotides line up with TRBD1. V trimming: 8 bases; J trimming: 2 bases; junction bases outside the gene matches: 8. The CDR3 contains 14 residues. CDR3 amino acids: CASCSQGAAYEQYF. In nucleotides, the CDR3 is TGTGCCAGCTGCTCCCAGGGGGCGGCCTACGAGCAGTACTTC.

The chain has TRBV14 and TRBJ2-3, with D hard to call. CDR1 is SGHDN, CDR2 FVKESK, per germline. CDR3 length: 14 residues. The V end lost 5 bases, the J end lost 6 bases, and 15 bases lay between the germline ends. As DNA, the CDR3 is TGTGCCAGCAGCAACCCTGAATCCCTGGATACGCAGTATTTT. It encodes CASSNPESLDTQYF.

The chain has TRBV4-3 and TRBJ2-3; 7 bases are a match to TRBD1. After removal of 0 bases from V and 1 base from J, the junction contained 4 bases not matched to a gene. CDR1 and CDR2 from the germline V gene are LGHNA and YSLEER. The CDR3 runs to 16 residues. CDR3 in amino acids: CASSQDRTGRTDTQYF. As DNA, the CDR3 is TGCGCCAGCAGCCAAGACCGGACAGGCCGCACAGATACGCAGTATTTT.

Comments on this clonotype: It may be a read error: a sequence one base away is much more abundant. The chain is built from TRBV6-5 and TRBJ2-7; the D call may be TRBD1 or TRBD2 (5 bases each). From germline, CDR1 is MNHEY and CDR2 SVGAGI. The CDR3 has 14 residues. The DNA for the CDR3 is TGTACCAGCAGTTCCGGTCGGATAGGGACGCAGCAGTACTTC. Its translation is CTSSSGRIGTQQYF.

This sequence joins TRBV7-9 and TRBJ1-2; the D is unclear. CDR3 length: 14 amino acids. V was clipped by 1 base and J by 4 bases, with 10 bases between them. Germline lookup yields CDR1 SEHNR and CDR2 FQNEAQ (reference sequence). CDR3 loop: CASSLETAGYGYTF. The CDR3 nucleotides are TGTGCCAGCAGCTTAGAGACGGCTGGCTATGGCTACACCTTC.

The rearrangement joins TRBV5-1 to TRBJ1-5; D unclear. V was trimmed by 4 bases and J by 3 bases, leaving 14 bases between them. Germline loops: CDR1 SGHRS, CDR2 YFSETQ. This CDR3 is built from 15 residues. The CDR3 loop reads CASSPLDGSNQPQHF. The CDR3 DNA reads as TGCGCCAGCAGCCCCTTGGACGGCTCCAATCAGCCCCAGCATTTT.

The rearrangement uses TRBV29-1 and TRBJ2-1; 8 positions match TRBD2. Germline V gene lookup returns CDR1 SQVTM and CDR2 ANQGSEA. This CDR3 has 10 amino acids. V lost 7 bases and J lost 7; bases outside the gene matches: 0. The CDR3 is CSGLANEQFF. DNA of the CDR3: TGCAGCGGACTAGCGAATGAGCAGTTCTTC.

The V call is TRBV10-3, the J call TRBJ2-1; 12 bases line up with TRBD2. There are 14 residues in the CDR3. V shed 8 bases and J 9 bases; nucleotides not matched to a gene: 8. Germline values: CDR1 ENHRY, CDR2 SYGVKD. The CDR3 region has the DNA TGTGCCATCGCCGCTAGCGGGGGGGAGACTGAGCAGTTCTTC. Its protein product is CAIAASGGETEQFF.

The chain recombines TRBV7-8 with TRBJ2-7; D is possibly TRBD2 (5 bases). Looked up from germline, CDR1 is SGHVS and CDR2 is FQNEAQ. V was pared by 2 bases and J by 7 bases, with 24 bases between. The CDR3 extends over 17 amino acids. The CDR3: CASSLIVGSEGYNEQYF. The CDR3 DNA is TGTGCCAGCAGCTTAATAGTCGGATCTGAGGGCTACAATGAGCAGTACTTC.